These 20 T cell receptor beta chains came from one sample sequenced in a study of shared clonotypes between healthy human individuals. Generated by immunoSEQ multiplex PCR, the TCRdb table keeps only in-frame clones and is missing some. The repertoire includes 95,000 to 120,000 clones, under 70% of them detected once, and almost 25% sits in the top ten. Sequencing was carried out using memory CD8+ T cells sorted from blood. As for subset: CD45RO+ cells pooled with CCR7-negative TemRA cells. The receptor set was obtained from a woman in her thirties in good health.

As regards this clone: This sample also contains other DNA sequences that code for the same CDR3. The rearrangement joins TRBV28 to TRBJ2-7; 12 nucleotides line up with TRBD2. Germline CDR1 reads MDHEN; CDR2 reads SYDVKM. The V segment lost 3 bases and the J segment 4 bases; nucleotides outside the gene matches: 1. There are 14 residues in the CDR3. The CDR3 here is CASSLGTSGYEQYF. CDR3 sequence (DNA): TGTGCCAGCAGTTTGGGGACTAGCGGGTACGAGCAGTACTTC.

The chain uses TRBV5-1 and TRBJ1-2, with D possibly being TRBD1 (5 bases). V was cut by 4 bases and J by 4 bases, with 14 bases left in between. The CDR3 extends over 14 amino acids. CDR1 and CDR2 from the germline V gene are SGHRS and YFSETQ. Written as DNA, the CDR3 is TGCGCCAGCAGCGTGGACACCGGCGGCTATGGCTACACCTTC. The encoded protein is CASSVDTGGYGYTF. Supplemented by reference TRBV5-1 and TRBJ1-2, the full variable domain reads KAGVTQTPRYLIKTRGQQVTLSCSPISGHRSVSWYQQTPGQGLQFLFEYFSETQRNKGNFPGRFSGRQFSNSRSEMNVSTLELGDSALYLCASSVDTGGYGYTFGSGTRLTVV.

This rearrangement joins TRBV19 to TRBJ1-1; D ambiguous. CDR1 and CDR2 (germline): LNHDA, SQIVND (reference sequence). The V end lost 7 bases, the J end lost 1 base, and 10 bases lay between the germline ends. This CDR3 comprises 13 residues. Written as DNA, the CDR3 is TGTGCCAGTATAAGGCAGCCGAACACTGAAGCTTTCTTT. It is translated as CASIRQPNTEAFF.

The chain is built from TRBV4-1 and TRBJ1-4, with D uncertain. This CDR3 has 14 residues. CDR1 and CDR2 from the germline V gene are MGHRA and YSYEKL. Trimming shortened V by 1 base and J by 11 bases, and 14 bases separated the two germline ends. CDR3 nucleotide sequence: TGCGCCAGCAGCCAAGCCGGTCCATTGGCTAAACTGTTTTTT. Protein product: CASSQAGPLAKLFF.

This clone appeared many times. This chain joins TRBV9 and TRBJ1-1, with D possibly being TRBD1 (6 bases). The germline V gene has CDR1 SGDLS and CDR2 YYNGEE. V lost 0 bases, J lost 1 base, and 16 bases lay in between. The CDR3 spans 17 residues. CDR3 in DNA: TGTGCCAGCAGCGTAGTTAACAGGGTGGGCGCGAACACTGAAGCTTTCTTT. This encodes CASSVVNRVGANTEAFF.

V gene TRBV19 combines with J gene TRBJ2-7; 9 bases are a match to TRBD1. With V trimmed by 7 bases and J by 7 bases, 8 bases remained unmatched. The CDR3 spans 13 residues. Germline lookup yields CDR1 LNHDA and CDR2 SQIVND (reference sequence). CDR3 amino acids: CASKNRGLSEQYF. The DNA for the CDR3 is TGTGCCAGTAAGAACAGGGGGCTATCGGAGCAGTACTTC.

This chain joins TRBV29-1 and TRBJ2-5; D may be TRBD1 (5 bases). The ends were cut back, 4 bases at V and 5 bases at J, with 23 bases in the middle. Germline V lookup: CDR1 SQVTM, CDR2 ANQGSEA. The CDR3 has 16 residues. The CDR3 region has the DNA TGCAGCGTTGGGGGTAGGCCCAAGGGGTATTTTGAGACCCAGTACTTC. Its translation is CSVGGRPKGYFETQYF.

This clone occurred a few times. The chain links TRBV29-1 to TRBJ1-4; 7 bases align to TRBD1. From germline, CDR1 is SQVTM and CDR2 ANQGSEA. Trimming at V came to 4 bases and at J to 11 bases, leaving 16 bases not matched to a gene. The CDR3 has 15 amino acids. The CDR3 bases are TGCAGCGTTGTCATAGGCGGGACAGCTACCGGGAAACTGTTTTTT. This codes for CSVVIGGTATGKLFF. Together with reference TRBV29-1 and TRBJ1-4, the CDR3 gives the full variable domain: SAVISQKPSRDICQRGTSLTIQCQVDSQVTMMFWYRQQPGQSLTLIATANQGSEATYESGFVIDKFPISRPNLTFSTLTVSNMSPEDSSIYLCSVVIGGTATGKLFFGSGTQLSVL.

This clone was detected only a few times. The rearrangement joins TRBV5-1 to TRBJ2-1; the match to TRBD2 covers 10 bases. The ends lost 3 bases at V and 8 bases at J; junction bases unmatched: 11. CDR1 and CDR2 from the germline V gene are SGHRS and YFSETQ. The CDR3 runs 16 residues. CDR3 loop: CASSSLAGGPTYEQFF. The CDR3 DNA is TGCGCCAGCAGCTCTTTAGCGGGAGGACCCACCTATGAGCAGTTCTTC.

The chain employs TRBV7-6 and TRBJ1-5; D is unclear. The CDR3 consists of 15 residues. The V gene's germline CDR1 is SGHVS and CDR2 FNYEAQ. The V end lost 2 bases, the J end lost 3 bases, and 11 bases lay between the germline ends. The CDR3 DNA is TGTGCCAGCAGCTTAACAGACGCTTTCAATCAGCCCCAGCATTTT. The encoded protein is CASSLTDAFNQPQHF.

The chain couples TRBV7-9 to TRBJ1-3, with 9 bases lining up with TRBD1. The CDR3 is made up of 12 amino acids. Germline V gene lookup returns CDR1 SEHNR and CDR2 FQNEAQ (reference sequence). DNA of the CDR3: TGTGGGACAGGGGACTCTGGAAACACCATATATTTT. Encoded protein: CGTGDSGNTIYF.

CDR3 residues: CASSHRGGEQFF. The CDR3 DNA sequence: TGTGCCAGCAGCCATAGGGGGGGTGAGCAGTTCTTC. The chain recombines TRBV14 with TRBJ2-1, with D perhaps TRBD2 (7 bases). Trimming cost V 3 bases and J 9 bases, with 9 bases left between them. Per germline, CDR1 SGHDN and CDR2 FVKESK. There are 12 residues in the CDR3.

This clone appeared many times. The rearrangement joins TRBV28 to TRBJ1-1, with a possible D match to TRBD1 (5 bases). The ends were cut back, 7 bases at V and 0 bases at J, with 12 bases in the middle. This CDR3 region has 14 residues. CDR1 is MDHEN and CDR2 is SYDVKM in the germline V gene. This CDR3 is CASTQGSMNTEAFF. DNA for the CDR3: TGTGCCAGCACTCAGGGTTCAATGAACACTGAAGCTTTCTTT.

The chain combines TRBV4-2 with TRBJ1-2; D is uncertain. The CDR3 is made up of 12 amino acids. V lost 2 bases and J 9 bases, leaving 10 bases between the germline ends. In germline, CDR1 is LGHNA, CDR2 YNFKEQ. CDR3 coding DNA: TGTGCCAGCAGCCAAAGTCAAGGGAGCTACACCTTC. Translated, it gives CASSQSQGSYTF.

This clone was detected ten times or more. The chain combines TRBV2 with TRBJ1-3; no definite D call. CDR1 SNHLY and CDR2 FYNNEI come from the germline V gene. The CDR3 is made up of 13 amino acids. Trimming stripped 7 bases from V and 8 bases from J, with 15 bases between. CDR3 DNA: TGTGCCAGCAATACAGAAACCCGGGACACCATATATTTT. As protein: CASNTETRDTIYF.

This clone was detected many times. The rearrangement joins TRBV6-5 to TRBJ2-2; the D gene is possibly TRBD1 (6 bases). V was shortened by 6 bases and J by 1 base, with 12 bases between the two germline ends. This CDR3 is built from 15 residues. Germline assignment: CDR1 MNHEY and CDR2 SVGAGI. As DNA, the CDR3 is TGTGCCAGCAGGACAGGACAGCTGAACACCGGGGAGCTGTTTTTT. This translates into CASRTGQLNTGELFF.

The gene calls are TRBV7-2 and TRBJ2-2; a possible D gene is TRBD2 (5 bases). The germline V gene has CDR1 SGHTA and CDR2 FQGNSA. Trimming pared 5 bases from V and 2 bases from J, leaving 12 bases between. CDR3 size: 15 residues. The CDR3, as DNA: TGTGCCAGCAGCCCACTAGGCTTAAACACCGGGGAGCTGTTTTTT. It specifies CASSPLGLNTGELFF.

This chain uses TRBV15 with TRBJ1-5, with TRBD1 identical over 7 bases. The CDR3 extends over 15 amino acids. Germline values: CDR1 LNHNV, CDR2 YYDKDF (reference sequence). After removal of 2 bases from V and 6 bases from J, the junction contained 7 bases not matched to a gene. The CDR3 nucleotides are TGTGCCACCAGCAGATCCCCAGGGGGGATTCAGCCCCAGCATTTT. Encoded protein: CATSRSPGGIQPQHF. Combining the CDR3 with reference TRBV15 and TRBJ1-5 gives the whole variable domain DAMVIQNPRYQVTQFGKPVTLSCSQTLNHNVMYWYQQKSSQAPKLLFHYYDKDFNNEADTPDNFQSRRPNTSFCFLDIRSPGLGDTAMYLCATSRSPGGIQPQHFGDGTRLSIL.

J is TRBJ2-3 and V is TRBV4-2; D is uncertain. CDR1 LGHNA and CDR2 YNFKEQ come from the germline V gene. Trimming left V 4 bases short and J 1 base short, with 9 bases between. CDR3 size: 14 residues. CDR3 nucleotide sequence: TGTGCCAGCAGCCCGGACCTAGGCACAGATACGCAGTATTTT. Its translation: CASSPDLGTDTQYF.

The chain links TRBV10-3 to TRBJ2-3; D not certain. The germline V gene encodes CDR1 ENHRY and CDR2 SYGVKD. The CDR3 runs 13 residues. Trimming removed 8 bases at V and 6 bases at J, with 15 bases between. CDR3 sequence reads: CAIGQPYTDTQYF. For the CDR3, the DNA is TGTGCCATCGGTCAGCCATACACGGATACGCAGTATTTT.